The sequence of this T cell receptor beta chain was determined in a study of cytomegalovirus exposure and HLA in healthy donors. The study, taken as a whole, reports: Solely CMV serostatus was available to characterize immune exposure. TCR sequences were mostly rare, though some public TCRs occurred in many donors.

This CDR3 is built from 15 residues. Trimming took 3 bases from V and 6 from J; bases not matched to a gene: 5. From germline, CDR1 is LGHNA and CDR2 YNFKEQ. Amplification used 60 Vbeta primers and 13 Jbeta primers. Produced via immunoSEQ multiplex PCR; TCRdb's table is partial and in-frame only. In the table there are some 130,000 clones, 60% to 75% of which are singletons. Remarks on this clone: As yet, its antigen is unknown.

This receptor was taken from a human donor in good health. Sequencing used PBMCs. V gene TRBV4-2 combines with J gene TRBJ2-4; 10 positions agree with TRBD1. CDR3 coding DNA: TGTGCCAGCAGCCAGGAGACAGGGGGCTTAAACATTCAGTACTTC. Residues: CASSQETGGLNIQYF.